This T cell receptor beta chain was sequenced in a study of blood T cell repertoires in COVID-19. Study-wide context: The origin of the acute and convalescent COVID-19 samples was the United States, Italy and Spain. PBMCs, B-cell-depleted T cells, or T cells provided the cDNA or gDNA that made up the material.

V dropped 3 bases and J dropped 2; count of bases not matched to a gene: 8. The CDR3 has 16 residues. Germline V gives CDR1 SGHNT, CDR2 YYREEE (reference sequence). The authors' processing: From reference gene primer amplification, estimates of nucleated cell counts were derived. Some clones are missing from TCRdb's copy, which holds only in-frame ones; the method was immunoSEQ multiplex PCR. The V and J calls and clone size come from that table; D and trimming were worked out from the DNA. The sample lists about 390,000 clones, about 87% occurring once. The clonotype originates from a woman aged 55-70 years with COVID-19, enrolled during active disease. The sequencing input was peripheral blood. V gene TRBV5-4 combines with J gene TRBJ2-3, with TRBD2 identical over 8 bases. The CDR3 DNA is TGTGCCAGCAGCTCCAGACTAGCGCTACACACAGATACGCAGTATTTT. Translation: CASSSRLALHTDTQYF. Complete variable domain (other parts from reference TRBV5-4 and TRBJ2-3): ETGVTQSPTHLIKTRGQQVTLRCSSQSGHNTVSWYQQALGQGPQFIFQYYREEENGRGNFPPRFSGLQFPNYSSELNVNALELDDSALYLCASSSRLALHTDTQYFGPGTRLTVL.